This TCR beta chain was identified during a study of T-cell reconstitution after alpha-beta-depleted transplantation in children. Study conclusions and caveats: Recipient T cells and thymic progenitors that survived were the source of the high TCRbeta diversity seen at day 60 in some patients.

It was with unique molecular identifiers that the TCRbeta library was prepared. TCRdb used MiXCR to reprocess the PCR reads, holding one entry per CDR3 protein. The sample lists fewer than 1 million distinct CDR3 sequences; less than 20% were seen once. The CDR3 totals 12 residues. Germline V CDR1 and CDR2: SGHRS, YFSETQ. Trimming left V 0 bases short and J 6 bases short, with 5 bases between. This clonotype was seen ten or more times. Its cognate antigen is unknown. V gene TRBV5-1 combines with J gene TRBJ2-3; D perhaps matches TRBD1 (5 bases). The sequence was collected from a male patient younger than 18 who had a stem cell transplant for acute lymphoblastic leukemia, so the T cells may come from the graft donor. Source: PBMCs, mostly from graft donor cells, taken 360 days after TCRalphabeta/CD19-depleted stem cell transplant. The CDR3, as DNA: TGCGCCAGCAGCTTGGAGGGGGATACGCAGTATTTT. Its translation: CASSLEGDTQYF.